The TCR beta chain under discussion was sequenced for a study of blood T cell repertoires in COVID-19. Study-level background: Researchers got acute and convalescent COVID-19 samples from the United States, Italy and Spain. T cells, B-cell-depleted T cells, or PBMCs supplied cDNA or gDNA.

CDR3 size: 13 residues. V was shortened by 3 bases and J by 7 bases, with 10 bases between the two germline ends. In germline, CDR1 is KGHSH, CDR2 LQKENI. As handled by the study authors: Nucleated cell counts were estimated from reference gene primer amplification. The data were produced by immunoSEQ multiplex PCR, yet TCRdb's version contains in-frame clones alone and is incomplete. D and trimming were read from the DNA, whereas the V and J calls and clone size are those reported in that table. The sample lists about 240,000 clones, about 90% occurring once. The sequence came from a man between 60 and 75 years old who had recovered from COVID-19. The sequenced sample consisted of peripheral blood. V usage is TRBV18 and J usage is TRBJ2-4; possible D gene TRBD2, 5 bases. The CDR3 sequence: CASSPGKENIQYF. As DNA, the CDR3 is TGTGCCAGCTCACCCGGGAAAGAGAACATTCAGTACTTC.